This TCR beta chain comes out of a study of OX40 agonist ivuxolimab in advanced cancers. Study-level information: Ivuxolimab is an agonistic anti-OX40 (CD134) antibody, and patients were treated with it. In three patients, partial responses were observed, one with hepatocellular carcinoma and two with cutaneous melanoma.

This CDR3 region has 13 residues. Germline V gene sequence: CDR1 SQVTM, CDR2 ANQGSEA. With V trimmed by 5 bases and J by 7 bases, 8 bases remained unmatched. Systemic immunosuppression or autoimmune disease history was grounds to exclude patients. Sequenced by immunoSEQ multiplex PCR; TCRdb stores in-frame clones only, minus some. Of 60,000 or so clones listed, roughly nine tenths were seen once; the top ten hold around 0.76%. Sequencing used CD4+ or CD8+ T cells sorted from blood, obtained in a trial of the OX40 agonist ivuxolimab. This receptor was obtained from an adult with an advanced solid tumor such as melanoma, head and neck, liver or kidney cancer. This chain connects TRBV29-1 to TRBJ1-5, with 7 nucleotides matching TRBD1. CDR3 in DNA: TGCAGCGTTACGACAGGGATCGGACAGCCCCAGCATTTT. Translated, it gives CSVTTGIGQPQHF.